These T cell receptor beta chains were read from a single sample in a study of beta chain features in type 1 diabetes. Using immunoSEQ multiplex PCR, the repertoire was profiled, and TCRdb retains in-frame clones only, with some absent. Counted here are hundreds of thousands of clones, more than 12% occurring once; the ten biggest clones make up roughly 0.04%. Sequenced input: naive CD4+ T cells from blood. All receptors come from a man aged 18 to 29 with type 1 diabetes. CDR3s include the opening cysteine and the closing phenylalanine or tryptophan. Each record gives: V gene, CDR3 protein.

V: TRBV30; CDR3: CAWRSGRGSYEQYF
V: TRBV7-9; CDR3: CASSSAEGRTTGELFF
V: TRBV18; CDR3: CASSPPGQGTGELFF
V: TRBV7-2; CDR3: CASSYSGGASSYNEQFF
V: TRBV30; CDR3: CAWSGHRESLGYEQYF
V: TRBV6-6; CDR3: CASILGQSDEQFF
V: TRBV11-2; CDR3: CASSYNPGQGYEQYF
V: TRBV5-1; CDR3: CASSTDTHGGELFF
V: TRBV27; CDR3: CASSPIRGLAGGIQETQYF
V: TRBV5-1; CDR3: CASRKTSGLLSGETQYF
V: TRBV11-2; CDR3: CASSLQGMVDTQYF
V: TRBV6-5; CDR3: CASKPGLAGGEQYF
V: TRBV30; CDR3: CAWSVRGAGNTEAFF
V: TRBV7-2; CDR3: CASSLARTGGNYGYTF
V: TRBV9; CDR3: CASSVWSGLADTQYF
V: TRBV9; CDR3: CASSEIWTSEQFF
V: TRBV5-1; CDR3: CASSRDGFYGYTF
V: TRBV30; CDR3: CAWSFTSGSYEQYF
V: TRBV12-5; CDR3: CASGFRETDTQYF
V: TRBV5-1; CDR3: CASSLRTGQDNEQFF
V: TRBV30; CDR3: CAWSVRRGNGYTF
V: TRBV4-1; CDR3: CASSQDRSYNYGYTF
V: TRBV27; CDR3: CASSQGGSGNTIYF
V: TRBV30; CDR3: CAWTGQSNQPQHF
V: TRBV29-1; CDR3: CSVARQQGAQNTEAFF
V: TRBV2; CDR3: CASSSREGTSDEQFF
V: TRBV28; CDR3: CASRRGGVFLNEQFF
V: TRBV21-1; CDR3: CASSKLIRHREYSPLHF
V: TRBV5-1; CDR3: CASSVGQGRETQYF
V: TRBV18; CDR3: CASSPAEGNTIYF
V: TRBV4-2; CDR3: CASSPLTGSGEKLFF
V: TRBV29-1; CDR3: CSVGLAGRINTGELFF
V: TRBV4-3; CDR3: CASSQDAVGDSPLHF
V: TRBV9; CDR3: CASSVARFTDTQYF
V: TRBV18; CDR3: CASSPGQMNTEAFF
V: TRBV2; CDR3: CASTGLAAGETQYF
V: TRBV2; CDR3: CASQTGMNTEAFF
V: TRBV4-2; CDR3: CASSQAGKPGGYTF
V: TRBV7-2; CDR3: CASSLGGPYEQYF
V: TRBV25-1; CDR3: CASSDLRQGGTGELFF
V: TRBV11-1; CDR3: CASNGQRETNNEQFF
V: TRBV15; CDR3: CATSRDWSLNGYTF
V: TRBV4-1; CDR3: CASSQKLIEDRSDYNEQFF
V: TRBV7-2; CDR3: CASSLPPPVEQYF